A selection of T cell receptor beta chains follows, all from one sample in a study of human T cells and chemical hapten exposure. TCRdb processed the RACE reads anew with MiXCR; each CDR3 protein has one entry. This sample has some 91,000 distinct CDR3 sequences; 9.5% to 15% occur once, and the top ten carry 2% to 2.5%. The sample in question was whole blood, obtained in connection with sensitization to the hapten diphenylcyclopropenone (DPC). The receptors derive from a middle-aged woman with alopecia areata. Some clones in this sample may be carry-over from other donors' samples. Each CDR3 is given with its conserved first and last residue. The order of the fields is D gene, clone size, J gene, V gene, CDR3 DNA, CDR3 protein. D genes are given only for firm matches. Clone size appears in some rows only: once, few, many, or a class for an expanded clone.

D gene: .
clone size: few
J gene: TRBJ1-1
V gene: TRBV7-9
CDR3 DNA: TGTGCCAGCAGAGGGAGCGGGGAGACTGAAGCTTTCTTT
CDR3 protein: CASRGSGETEAFF

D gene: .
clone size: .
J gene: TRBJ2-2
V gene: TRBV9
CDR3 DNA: TGTGCCAGCAGCGTAGAGCCCATCGGGTCCGGGGAGCTGTTTTTT
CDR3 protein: CASSVEPIGSGELFF

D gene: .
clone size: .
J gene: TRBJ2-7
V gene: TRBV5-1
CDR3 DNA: TGCGCCAGCAGCTTGGCCGCGGGGTCCTACGAGCAGTACTTC
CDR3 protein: CASSLAAGSYEQYF

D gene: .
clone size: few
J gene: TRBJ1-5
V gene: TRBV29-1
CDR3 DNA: TGCAGCGTTGCTGAGAATAGCAATCAGCCCCAGCATTTT
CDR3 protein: CSVAENSNQPQHF

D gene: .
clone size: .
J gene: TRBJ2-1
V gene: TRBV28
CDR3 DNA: TGTGTGACAATTATCTCCTACAATGAGCAGTTCTTC
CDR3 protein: CVTIISYNEQFF

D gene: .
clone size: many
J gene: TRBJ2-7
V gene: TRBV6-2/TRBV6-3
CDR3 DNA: TGTGCCAGCAGTCCCGGGCAGGGGAAATACGAGCAGTACTTC
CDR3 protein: CASSPGQGKYEQYF

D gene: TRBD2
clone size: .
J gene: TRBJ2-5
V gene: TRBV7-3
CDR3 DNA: TGTGCCACCCCGGGGGGTCTTCAAGAGACCCAGTACTTC
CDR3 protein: CATPGGLQETQYF

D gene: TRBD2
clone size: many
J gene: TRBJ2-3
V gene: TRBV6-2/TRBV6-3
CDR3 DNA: TGTGCCAGCAGTTACTTGACTAGCGGAATAACCCGTAATACGCAGTATTTT
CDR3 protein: CASSYLTSGITRNTQYF

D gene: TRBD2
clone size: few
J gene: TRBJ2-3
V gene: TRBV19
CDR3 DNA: TGTGCCAGTTTGACTAGCGGGAGCCCAGATACGCAGTATTTT
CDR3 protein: CASLTSGSPDTQYF

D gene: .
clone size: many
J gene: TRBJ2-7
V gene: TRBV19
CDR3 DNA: TGTGCCAGTAGTATTCCTAGCGCGACCGAGCAGTACTTC
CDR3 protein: CASSIPSATEQYF

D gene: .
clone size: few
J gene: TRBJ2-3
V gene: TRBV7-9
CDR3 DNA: TGTGCCAGCAGCTTAAGAGTCGGGGTAGCAGATACGCAGTATTTT
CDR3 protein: CASSLRVGVADTQYF

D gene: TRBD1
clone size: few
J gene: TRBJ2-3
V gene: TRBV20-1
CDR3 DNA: TGCAGTGCTACCCGGACAGGGCCTTCGCAGTATTTT
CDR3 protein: CSATRTGPSQYF

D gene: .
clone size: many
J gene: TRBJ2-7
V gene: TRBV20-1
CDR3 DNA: TGCAGTGCTATGGGGGGGGCTATCAGCTCCTACGAGCAGTACTTC
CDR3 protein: CSAMGGAISSYEQYF

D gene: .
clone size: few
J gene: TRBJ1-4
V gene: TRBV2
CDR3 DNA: TGTGCCAGCAGTGAAGTACAAATACAGGAGGCAAACGAAAAACTGTTTTTT
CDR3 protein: CASSEVQIQEANEKLFF

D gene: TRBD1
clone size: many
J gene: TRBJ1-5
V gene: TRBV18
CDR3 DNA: TGTGCCAGCTCACCGGGACAGGGCCAGCCCCAGCATTTT
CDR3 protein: CASSPGQGQPQHF

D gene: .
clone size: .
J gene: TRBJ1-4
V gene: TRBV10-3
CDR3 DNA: TGTGCCATCAGTGATTCGAACGGAGGTGAAAAACTGTTTTTT
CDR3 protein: CAISDSNGGEKLFF